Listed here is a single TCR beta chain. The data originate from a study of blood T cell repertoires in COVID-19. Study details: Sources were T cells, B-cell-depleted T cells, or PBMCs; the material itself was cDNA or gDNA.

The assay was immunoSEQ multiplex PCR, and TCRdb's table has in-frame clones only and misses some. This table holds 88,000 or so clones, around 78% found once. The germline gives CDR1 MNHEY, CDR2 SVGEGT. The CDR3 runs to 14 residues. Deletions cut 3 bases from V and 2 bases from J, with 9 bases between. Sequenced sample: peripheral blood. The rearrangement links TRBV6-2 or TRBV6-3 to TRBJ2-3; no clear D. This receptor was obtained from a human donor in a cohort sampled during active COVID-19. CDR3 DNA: TGTGCCAGCAGTTATCTACTACCCACAGATACGCAGTATTTT. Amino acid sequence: CASSYLLPTDTQYF.